Here is one T cell receptor (beta chain) with its context. The CDR3 is 17 amino acids. Trimming pared 0 bases from V and 1 base from J, leaving 14 bases between. Germline V gives CDR1 LNHNV, CDR2 YYDKDF (reference sequence). This entry belongs to a study of T cell responses to AZD1222 COVID-19 vaccine. Measured with immunoSEQ multiplex PCR; TCRdb has only the in-frame clones, and not every one. The sample has roughly 100,000 clones; roughly 91% are singletons. The sequence came from an adult in good health. The J gene is TRBJ2-3, the V gene TRBV15, with a tentative D call TRBD2 (6 bases). Here the sequenced sample was peripheral blood, taken on day 0 of AZD1222 vaccination. CDR3 sequence: CATSRDHSGGGTDTQYF. The CDR3 DNA follows: TGTGCCACCAGCAGAGATCATTCCGGAGGGGGCACAGATACGCAGTATTTT. Based on the CDR3 plus reference TRBV15 and TRBJ2-3, the full variable domain is DAMVIQNPRYQVTQFGKPVTLSCSQTLNHNVMYWYQQKSSQAPKLLFHYYDKDFNNEADTPDNFQSRRPNTSFCFLDIRSPGLGDTAMYLCATSRDHSGGGTDTQYFGPGTRLTVL.